The source of this T cell receptor beta chain is a study of blood T cell repertoires in COVID-19. Generated by immunoSEQ multiplex PCR, the TCRdb table keeps only in-frame clones and is missing some. The sample yields some 490,000 clones, about 85% seen once. Germline CDR1 and CDR2: SGHTA and FQGNSA. The CDR3 consists of 15 residues. V lost 5 bases, J lost 6 bases, and 8 bases stayed unmatched. Material: PBMCs or T cells enriched from blood (not recorded which). This chain joins TRBV7-2 and TRBJ2-1, with 9 bases that match TRBD2. This TCR was recovered from a woman aged 60 to 75 who had recovered from COVID-19. In DNA, the CDR3 is TGTGCCAGCAGCCTAGTGGGACTAGCTATCAATGAGCAGTTCTTC. Protein: CASSLVGLAINEQFF.